Listed below are T cell receptor beta chains from one sample, sequenced in a study of CD8+ T cells in alopecia areata. Clones were read by immunoSEQ multiplex PCR, and TCRdb kept only the in-frame ones, dropping some. This sample has about 98,000 clones, with 35% to 50% found just once. The sample consisted of CD4+ T cells sorted from blood. These receptors were taken from a human donor with alopecia areata. Both conserved end residues are part of each CDR3. D genes are given only for firm matches.

D gene | V gene | CDR3 protein
TRBD1 | TRBV4-3 | CASSQQDRDYEQYF
. | TRBV25-1 | CASSEFGGPQETQYF
TRBD2 | TRBV28 | CASLRGDSYEQYF
. | TRBV18 | CASSEAGGSQPQHF
. | TRBV30 | CAWSVLSGYEQYF
. | TRBV2 | CASSQHSPGETQYF
. | TRBV7-9 | CASSVDPNSPLHF
. | TRBV29-1 | CSVATSKETQYF
TRBD1 | TRBV29-1 | CSVEDMGQGKPGANVLTF
TRBD1 | TRBV23-1 | CATEITRDRALSTDTQYF
. | TRBV5-6 | CASSLVAGFGYTF
TRBD1 | TRBV30 | CAWTQGEETQYF
. | TRBV4-1 | CASSVWGLALGTDTQYF
. | TRBV14 | CASSPLGRLQETQYF
TRBD1 | TRBV5-4 | CASSLEGQGRQTQYF
. | TRBV2 | CASRPQVSGTDTQYF
TRBD2 | TRBV29-1 | CSVEPGGASGKYEQYF
. | TRBV29-1 | CSVLLKSSYEQYF
. | TRBV7-2 | CASSIDQGQGYGYTF
. | TRBV7-3 | CASSSGGFPLSEQFF
. | TRBV11-2 | CASSLAPDTYEQYF
. | TRBV30 | CAWARSQLSEQYF
. | TRBV29-1 | CSVEDTQYF
TRBD1 | TRBV4-1 | CASSRDRGPYGYTF
. | TRBV30 | CAWRIRDTQYF
TRBD2 | TRBV29-1 | CSAIEWVPSGSVTDTQYF
. | TRBV4-1 | CASSQDGVFNQPQHF
. | TRBV6-5 | CASSWGTGQETQYF
TRBD2 | TRBV29-1 | CSVAAMGGGYEQYF
. | TRBV25-1 | CASSGNIAFSTSTEAFF
. | TRBV6-1 | CASSSTDEQYF
. | TRBV29-1 | CSVVGAREQFF
. | TRBV30 | CAWSTERRTQYF
. | TRBV29-1 | CSVEITQETQYF
TRBD1 | TRBV30 | CAWQLDRETEAFF
. | TRBV6-5 | CASSWGAQETQYF
. | TRBV29-1 | CSAVGLAYNEQFF
. | TRBV29-1 | CSVPGGPYEQYF
. | TRBV9 | CASSVAATDTQYF
TRBD2 | TRBV4-1 | CASSQSGTSGSGTQYF
. | TRBV2 | CASGNRTSGANVLTF
. | TRBV2 | CASSDRGPITDTQYF
. | TRBV30 | CAWSDSKSSGANVLTF
. | TRBV29-1 | CSVVRTENTEAFF
. | TRBV6-5 | CASSLIQNRQYF
. | TRBV11-2 | CASAVRHEQFF